Listed below are T cell receptor beta chains from one sample, sequenced in a study of T-cell memory formation after mild COVID-19. One entry per CDR3 protein, called by TCRdb with MiXCR from the 5' RACE reads. The sample includes around 250,000 distinct CDR3 sequences, approximately 9% seen only once; the top ten take roughly 21%. Sequencing was performed on PBMCs or a T cell subset sorted from them (not recorded which). The receptors come from a man aged 18-30 years who had mild COVID-19 (a few samples of this study predate the infection). Cell type and time point are not known. CDR3s include the opening cysteine and the closing phenylalanine or tryptophan. D genes are given only for firm matches. The listing skips clone size in some rows; elsewhere it reads once, few, many or a size class.

j_call cdr3_length v_call d_call clone_size cdr3_nt cdr3_aa
TRBJ1-1 14 TRBV29-1 TRBD1 . TGCAGCGTCTGGACAGGGACCCTGAGGACTGAAGCTTTCTTT CSVWTGTLRTEAFF
TRBJ1-1 14 TRBV9 TRBD1 . TGTGCCAGCACCGTGACAGGGGTGAACACTGAAGCTTTCTTT CASTVTGVNTEAFF
TRBJ1-6 15 TRBV3-1 . . TGTGCCAGCAGCCTGGAAGGGGGAAAAGATTCACCCCTCCACTTT CASSLEGGKDSPLHF
TRBJ2-2 15 TRBV10-1 TRBD1 . TGCGCCAGCAGTGAGACGCGGGGACAGGCCGGGGAGCTGTTTTTT CASSETRGQAGELFF
TRBJ2-1 11 TRBV9 . few TGTGCCAGCAGCGTATCCAATGAGCAGTTCTTC CASSVSNEQFF
TRBJ1-1 20 TRBV12-3/TRBV12-4 TRBD1 many TGTGCCAGCAGTTTTCTTAGGGGCGGGACAGGGGATCTCGTGAACACTGAAGCTTTCTTT CASSFLRGGTGDLVNTEAFF
TRBJ1-4 14 TRBV5-6 . few TGTGCCAGCAGCTTCCGACCTCTTGTAGAAAAACTGTTTTTT CASSFRPLVEKLFF
TRBJ2-3 15 TRBV6-2/TRBV6-3 . . TGTGCCAGCAGTTACGGGGGGGGGCCGGGAGATACGCAGTATTTT CASSYGGGPGDTQYF
TRBJ1-5 12 TRBV7-9 . few TGTGCCAGCAGCTCCTTTAAGCAGCCCCAGCATTTT CASSSFKQPQHF
TRBJ2-7 16 TRBV6-6 TRBD1 few TGTGCCAGCAGGGATACCGGGACAGAAGCGGCCTACGAGCAGTACTTC CASRDTGTEAAYEQYF
TRBJ2-2 15 TRBV20-1 . many TGCAGTGCTAGGATTGGGCAGTTGAACACCGGGGAGCTGTTTTTT CSARIGQLNTGELFF
TRBJ2-5 17 TRBV7-9 TRBD1 few TGTGCCAGCAGCTTCTTCGGGACAGGGGGCTTCGAAGAGACCCAGTACTTC CASSFFGTGGFEETQYF
TRBJ2-3 13 TRBV10-3 TRBD2 . TGTGCCACCTCTCTAGCGGGGTCGGATACGCAGTATTTT CATSLAGSDTQYF
TRBJ2-3 17 TRBV7-2 TRBD2 . TGTGCCAGCAGCCCACTTAGCGGGGCGGGGAACACAGATACGCAGTATTTT CASSPLSGAGNTDTQYF
TRBJ1-1 15 TRBV7-9 . few TGTGCCAGCAGCCGATGGAGAGGAGACAACACTGAAGCTTTCTTT CASSRWRGDNTEAFF
TRBJ1-3 17 TRBV9 TRBD1 few TGTGCCAGCAGCGTATCCGGGACAGGGGTGGTCGGAAACACCATATATTTT CASSVSGTGVVGNTIYF
TRBJ2-1 15 TRBV20-1 TRBD2 few TGCAGTGCCAGATCGCCGGGACTAGCGGGCGATGAGCAGTTCTTC CSARSPGLAGDEQFF
TRBJ2-3 17 TRBV3-1 TRBD2 . TGTGCCAGCAGCCGCCTCACCGCGGGGGGTGGATTTCATACGCAGTATTTT CASSRLTAGGGFHTQYF
TRBJ2-1 14 TRBV28 . . TGTGCCAGCAGTTTGGGCACTACCCCCAATGAGCAGTTCTTC CASSLGTTPNEQFF
TRBJ1-2 13 TRBV20-1 . . TGCAGTGCTAGAGCAGGGTCAGTGGAAGGCTACACCTTC CSARAGSVEGYTF
TRBJ1-1 15 TRBV5-6 . few TGTGCCAGCAGCCCGGGGGGGGGCTATGCCACTGAAGCTTTCTTT CASSPGGGYATEAFF
TRBJ2-6 14 TRBV12-3/TRBV12-4 . . TGTGCCAGCAGTTTGACAGGTGGGGCCAACGTCCTGACTTTC CASSLTGGANVLTF
TRBJ2-7 13 TRBV29-1 TRBD1 few TGCAGCGTTGTCGGCCAGGGGGTTCACGAGCAGTACTTC CSVVGQGVHEQYF
TRBJ2-7 15 TRBV12-3/TRBV12-4 . . TGTGCCAGCAGTTTAGAAGGCGGGGGCACCTACGAGCAGTACTTC CASSLEGGGTYEQYF
TRBJ2-1 16 TRBV4-2 . few TGTGCCAGCAGCCAAGAAGGTCCGGGGGGCTTTACTGAGCAGTTCTTC CASSQEGPGGFTEQFF
TRBJ1-5 15 TRBV7-8 . . TGTGCCAGCAGCGACCGAGGGGAGGGGTCCCAGCCCCAGCATTTT CASSDRGEGSQPQHF
TRBJ1-5 14 TRBV19 . . TGTGCCAGTAGATCCCGTAATAGCAATCAGCCCCAGCATTTT CASRSRNSNQPQHF
TRBJ1-6 14 TRBV6-5 TRBD1 few TGTGCCAGCAGAGGACAGGGGGACAATTCACCCCTCCACTTT CASRGQGDNSPLHF
TRBJ1-2 13 TRBV9 . . TGTGCCAGCAGCGTAAGGGGACCAGACGGCTACACCTTC CASSVRGPDGYTF
TRBJ2-7 17 TRBV4-2 TRBD1 many TGTGCCAGCAGCCAAGAGTGGGTGTCAGGGGGCGAATACGAGCAGTACTTC CASSQEWVSGGEYEQYF
TRBJ2-7 15 TRBV20-1 TRBD1 many TGCAGTGCTAGGGATTCCGGGACAGGGGTAAGAGAGCAGTACTTC CSARDSGTGVREQYF
TRBJ2-4 15 TRBV4-3 . . TGCGCCAGCAGCCAAGATAACTCTCGGGGCGACATTCAGTACTTC CASSQDNSRGDIQYF
TRBJ1-1 13 TRBV27 . few TGTGCCAGCGGGATGTCAGGTTCGGATGAAGCTTTCTTT CASGMSGSDEAFF
TRBJ2-3 15 TRBV7-3 TRBD1 . TGTGCCAGCAGCCAGGGACAGGGGGCTTCAGATACGCAGTATTTT CASSQGQGASDTQYF
TRBJ2-1 12 TRBV5-4 . many TGTGCCAGCAGCTTGGTGGGGGACGAGCAGTTCTTC CASSLVGDEQFF
TRBJ2-1 16 TRBV7-9 TRBD2 few TGTGCCAGCAGCTCCAGACTAGCGGGGGCCCACAATGAGCAGTTCTTC CASSSRLAGAHNEQFF
TRBJ1-1 13 TRBV7-2 . . TGTGCCAGCAGCTCCCTCCGGTACACTGAAGCTTTCTTT CASSSLRYTEAFF
TRBJ2-3 14 TRBV3-1 . many TGTGCCAGCAGTTTGATATCCGGGGAGGATACGCAGTATTTT CASSLISGEDTQYF
TRBJ2-3 15 TRBV20-1 . many TGCAGTGCTAGAGATCGGATGTCCGGCACAGATACGCAGTATTTT CSARDRMSGTDTQYF
TRBJ2-3 14 TRBV11-2 TRBD1 many TGTGCCAGCAGCTCTCCCAGGGGGTTACATACGCAGTATTTT CASSSPRGLHTQYF
TRBJ2-7 14 TRBV5-1 . few TGCGCCAGCAACTTCTGGGGCAGGCCCTACGAGCAGTACTTC CASNFWGRPYEQYF